The T cell receptor beta chain under discussion was sequenced for a study of T cells in tuberculosis. Across the study: A South African cohort included IGRA-negative adolescents, latently infected IGRA-positive adolescents and adults with active tuberculosis. The study, taken as a whole, reports: The TCR-beta difference was not significant; alpha differences partly reflected length.

This table comes from immunoSEQ multiplex PCR, and its TCRdb copy is limited to in-frame clones, with some not included. The table shows tens of thousands of clones, with roughly 92% occurring only once. V was pared by 6 bases and J by 2 bases, with 14 bases of the junction left unmatched. The CDR3 extends over 17 amino acids. CDR1 is SEHNR, CDR2 FQNEAQ, per germline (reference sequence). A remark on this clone: Its antigen is still unknown.

Sequencing was carried out using PBMCs. This receptor was obtained from a donor aged 10 to 29 with latent tuberculosis or without tuberculosis infection. Some clones in this sample may be carry-over from other donors' samples. This chain uses TRBV7-9 with TRBJ2-7, with 9 positions matching TRBD1. DNA for the CDR3: TGTGCCAGCAGTCATGTAAGAGGGACAGGGCCGACCTACGAGCAGTACTTC. It is translated as CASSHVRGTGPTYEQYF.